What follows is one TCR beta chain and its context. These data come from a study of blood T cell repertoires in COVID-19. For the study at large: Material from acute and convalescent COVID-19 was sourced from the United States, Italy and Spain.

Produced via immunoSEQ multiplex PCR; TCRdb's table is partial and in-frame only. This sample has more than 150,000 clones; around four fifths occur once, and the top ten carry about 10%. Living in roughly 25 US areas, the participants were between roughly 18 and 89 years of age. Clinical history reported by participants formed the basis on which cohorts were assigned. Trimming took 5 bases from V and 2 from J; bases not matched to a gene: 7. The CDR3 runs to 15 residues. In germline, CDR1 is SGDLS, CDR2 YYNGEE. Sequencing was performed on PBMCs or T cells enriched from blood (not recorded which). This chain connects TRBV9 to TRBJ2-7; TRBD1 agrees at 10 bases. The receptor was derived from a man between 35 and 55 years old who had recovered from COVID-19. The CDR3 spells CASSPTGGLTYEQYF. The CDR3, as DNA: TGTGCCAGCAGTCCGACAGGGGGCTTGACCTACGAGCAGTACTTC.